The TCR beta chain described here comes from a study of Ad26.COV2.S vaccination and SARS-CoV-2 variants. The study's findings and limits: The TCR-based breadth and depth measures might underestimate overall T cell responses. Among vaccine recipients, spike-specific TCR breadth exceeded that of placebo recipients. Post-vaccination breadth of spike-specific CD8+ and CD4+ T cell responses was reportedly substantial. Recipients of either vaccine or placebo displayed similar breadth of non-spike TCRs.

Germline V lookup: CDR1 SGHTA, CDR2 FQGNSA. V was pared by 4 bases and J by 4 bases, with 23 bases between. The CDR3 is 18 residues long. Details on this clone: Its antigen is still unknown.

Libraries were prepared by immunoSEQ multiplex PCR; TCRdb keeps only in-frame clonotypes and omits some of them. The sample consists of under 150,000 clones, approximately 90% of them appearing once. The input for sequencing was peripheral blood, taken after recovery from COVID-19. The chain has TRBV7-2 and TRBJ2-1; D perhaps matches TRBD2 (6 bases). This clonotype originated in a human donor who had recovered from COVID-19. The CDR3 loop is CASSSSPPTSAGYNEQFF. In DNA form, the CDR3 reads TGTGCCAGCAGCTCAAGCCCCCCGACTAGTGCAGGATACAATGAGCAGTTCTTC.